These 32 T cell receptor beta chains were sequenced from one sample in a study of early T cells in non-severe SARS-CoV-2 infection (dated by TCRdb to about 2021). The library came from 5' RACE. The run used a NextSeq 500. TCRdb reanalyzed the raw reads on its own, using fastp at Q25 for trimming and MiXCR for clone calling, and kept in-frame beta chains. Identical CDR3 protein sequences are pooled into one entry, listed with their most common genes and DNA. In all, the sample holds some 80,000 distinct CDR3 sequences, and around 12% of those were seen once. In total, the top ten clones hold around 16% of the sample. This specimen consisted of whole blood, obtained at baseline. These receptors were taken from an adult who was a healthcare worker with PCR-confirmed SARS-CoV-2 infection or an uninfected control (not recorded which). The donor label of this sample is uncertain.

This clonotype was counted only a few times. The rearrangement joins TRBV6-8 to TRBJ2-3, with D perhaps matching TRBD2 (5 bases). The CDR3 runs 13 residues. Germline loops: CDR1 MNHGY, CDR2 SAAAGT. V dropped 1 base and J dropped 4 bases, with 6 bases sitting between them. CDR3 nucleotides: TGTGCCAGCAGTTACTTAGCGCCAGATACGCAGTATTTT. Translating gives CASSYLAPDTQYF.

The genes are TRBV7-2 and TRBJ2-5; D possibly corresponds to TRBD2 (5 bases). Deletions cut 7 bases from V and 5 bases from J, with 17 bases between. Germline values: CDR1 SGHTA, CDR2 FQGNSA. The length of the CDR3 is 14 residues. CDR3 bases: TGTGCCAGCAAGAGGGCTAGTCGTCTCGAGACCCAGTACTTC. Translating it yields CASKRASRLETQYF. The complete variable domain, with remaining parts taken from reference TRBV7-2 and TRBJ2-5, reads GAGVSQSPSNKVTEKGKDVELRCDPISGHTALYWYRQSLGQGLEFLIYFQGNSAPDKSGLPSDRFSAERTGGSVSTLTIQRTQQEDSAVYLCASKRASRLETQYFGPGTRLLVL.

This chain's CDR3 is CASSLTRDTGELFF. DNA of the CDR3: TGTGCCAGCAGCTTAACTCGGGACACCGGGGAGCTGTTTTTT. The rearrangement uses TRBV7-2 and TRBJ2-2, with no clear D. Germline V gene sequence: CDR1 SGHTA, CDR2 FQGNSA. The CDR3 is 14 residues long. V lost 2 bases and J 3 bases, leaving 7 bases between the germline ends. Combining the CDR3 with reference TRBV7-2 and TRBJ2-2 gives the whole variable domain GAGVSQSPSNKVTEKGKDVELRCDPISGHTALYWYRQSLGQGLEFLIYFQGNSAPDKSGLPSDRFSAERTGGSVSTLTIQRTQQEDSAVYLCASSLTRDTGELFFGEGSRLTVL.

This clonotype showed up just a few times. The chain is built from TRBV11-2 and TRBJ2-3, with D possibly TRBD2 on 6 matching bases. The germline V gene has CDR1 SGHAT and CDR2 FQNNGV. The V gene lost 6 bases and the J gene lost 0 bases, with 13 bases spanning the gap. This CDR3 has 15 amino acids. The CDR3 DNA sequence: TGTGCCAGCAGGGCGGGGACTCTCAGCACAGATACGCAGTATTTT. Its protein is CASRAGTLSTDTQYF. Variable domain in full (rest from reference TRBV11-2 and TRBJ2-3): EAGVAQSPRYKIIEKRQSVAFWCNPISGHATLYWYQQILGQGPKLLIQFQNNGVVDDSQLPKDRFSAERLKGVDSTLKIQPAKLEDSAVYLCASRAGTLSTDTQYFGPGTRLTVL.

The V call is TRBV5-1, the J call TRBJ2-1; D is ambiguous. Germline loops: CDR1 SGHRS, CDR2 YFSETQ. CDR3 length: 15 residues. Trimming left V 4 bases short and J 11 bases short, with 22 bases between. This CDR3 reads CASSPLTELQRKQFF. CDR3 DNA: TGCGCCAGCAGCCCGCTAACCGAACTACAAAGGAAGCAGTTCTTC.

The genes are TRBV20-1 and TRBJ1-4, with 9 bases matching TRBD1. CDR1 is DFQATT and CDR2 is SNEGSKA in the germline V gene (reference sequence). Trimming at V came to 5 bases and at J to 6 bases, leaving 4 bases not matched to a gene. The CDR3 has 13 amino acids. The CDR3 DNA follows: TGCAGTGCTCACACAGGGGGCTATGAAAAACTGTTTTTT. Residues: CSAHTGGYEKLFF.

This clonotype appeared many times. The CDR3 nucleotides read TGCGCCAGCAGCTTGACAGGGAGAAGGGACTTTACTGGGGCCAACGTCCTGACTTTC. Amino acid sequence: CASSLTGRRDFTGANVLTF. The chain links TRBV5-1 to TRBJ2-6; tentatively, D is TRBD1 or TRBD2 (6 bases each). Germline assignment: CDR1 SGHRS and CDR2 YFSETQ. This CDR3 region has 19 residues. Deletions cut 1 base from V and 2 bases from J, with 19 bases between.

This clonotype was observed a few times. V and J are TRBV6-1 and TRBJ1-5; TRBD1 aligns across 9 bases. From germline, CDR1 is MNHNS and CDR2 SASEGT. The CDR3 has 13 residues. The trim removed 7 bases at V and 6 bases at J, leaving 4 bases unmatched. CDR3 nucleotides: TGTGCCAGCAAGGACAGGGGAAGTCAGCCCCAGCATTTT. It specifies CASKDRGSQPQHF.

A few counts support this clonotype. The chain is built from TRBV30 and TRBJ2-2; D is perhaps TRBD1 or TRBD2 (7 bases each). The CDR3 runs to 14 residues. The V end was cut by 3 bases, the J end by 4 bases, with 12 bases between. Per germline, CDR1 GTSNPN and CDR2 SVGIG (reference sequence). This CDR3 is CAWSTGEGTGELFF. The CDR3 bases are TGTGCCTGGAGCACAGGGGAGGGCACCGGGGAGCTGTTTTTT.

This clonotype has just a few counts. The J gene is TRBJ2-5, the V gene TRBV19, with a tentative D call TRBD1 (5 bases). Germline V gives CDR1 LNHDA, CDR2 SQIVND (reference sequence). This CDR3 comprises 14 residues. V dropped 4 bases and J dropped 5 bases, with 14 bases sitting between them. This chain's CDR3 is CASSTRTPWETQYF. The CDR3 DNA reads TGTGCCAGTAGTACGAGGACACCCTGGGAGACCCAGTACTTC.

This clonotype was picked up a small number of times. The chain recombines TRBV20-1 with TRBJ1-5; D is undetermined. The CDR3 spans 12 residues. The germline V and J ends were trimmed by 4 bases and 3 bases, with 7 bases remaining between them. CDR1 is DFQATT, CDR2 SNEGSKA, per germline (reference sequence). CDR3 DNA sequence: TGCAGTGCTAACGGTGACAATCAGCCCCAGCATTTT. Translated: CSANGDNQPQHF.

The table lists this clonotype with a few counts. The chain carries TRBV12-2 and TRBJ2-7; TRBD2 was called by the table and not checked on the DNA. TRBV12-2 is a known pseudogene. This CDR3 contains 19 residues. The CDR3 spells CASRPCALKGRAKGYEQYF. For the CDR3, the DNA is TGTGCAAGTCGCCCATGTGCCCTTAAAGGGAGGGCCAAAGGGTACGAGCAGTACTTC.

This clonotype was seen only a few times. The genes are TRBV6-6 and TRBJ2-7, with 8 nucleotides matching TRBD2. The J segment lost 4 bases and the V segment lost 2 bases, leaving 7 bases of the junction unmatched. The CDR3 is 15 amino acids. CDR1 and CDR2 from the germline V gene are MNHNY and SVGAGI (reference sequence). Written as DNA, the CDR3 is TGTGCCAGCAGTTACGCGGGGGGTAGAGGATACGAGCAGTACTTC. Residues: CASSYAGGRGYEQYF.

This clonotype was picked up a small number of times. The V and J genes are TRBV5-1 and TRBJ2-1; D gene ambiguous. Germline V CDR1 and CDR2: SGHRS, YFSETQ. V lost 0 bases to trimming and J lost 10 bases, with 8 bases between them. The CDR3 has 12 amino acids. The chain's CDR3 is CASSLVTPEQFF. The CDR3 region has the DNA TGCGCCAGCAGCTTGGTAACTCCAGAGCAGTTCTTC.

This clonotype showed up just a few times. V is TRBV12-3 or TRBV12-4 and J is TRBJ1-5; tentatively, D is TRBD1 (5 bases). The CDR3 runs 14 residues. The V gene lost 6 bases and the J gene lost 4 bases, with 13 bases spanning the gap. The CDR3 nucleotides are TGTGCCAGCAGCCACCCGACAGCTAATCAGCCCCAGCATTTT. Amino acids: CASSHPTANQPQHF.

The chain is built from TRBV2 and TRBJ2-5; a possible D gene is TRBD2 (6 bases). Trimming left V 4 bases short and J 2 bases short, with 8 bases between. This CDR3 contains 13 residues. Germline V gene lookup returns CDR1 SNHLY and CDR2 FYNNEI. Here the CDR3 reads CASSAAGQETQYF. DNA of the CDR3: TGTGCCAGCAGTGCGGCGGGACAAGAGACCCAGTACTTC.

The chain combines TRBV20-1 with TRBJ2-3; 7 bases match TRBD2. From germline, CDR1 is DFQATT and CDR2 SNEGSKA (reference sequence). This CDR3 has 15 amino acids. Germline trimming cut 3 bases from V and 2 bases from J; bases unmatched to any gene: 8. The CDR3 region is CSARGPSGPTDTQYF. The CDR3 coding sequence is TGCAGTGCTAGGGGTCCTAGCGGACCCACAGATACGCAGTATTTT.

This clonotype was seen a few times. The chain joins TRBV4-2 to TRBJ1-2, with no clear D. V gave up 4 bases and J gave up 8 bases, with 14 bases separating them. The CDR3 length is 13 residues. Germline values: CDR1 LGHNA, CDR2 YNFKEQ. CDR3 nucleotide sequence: TGTGCCAGCAGCCCTGAACGGCGAGAAGGCTACACCTTC. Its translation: CASSPERREGYTF.

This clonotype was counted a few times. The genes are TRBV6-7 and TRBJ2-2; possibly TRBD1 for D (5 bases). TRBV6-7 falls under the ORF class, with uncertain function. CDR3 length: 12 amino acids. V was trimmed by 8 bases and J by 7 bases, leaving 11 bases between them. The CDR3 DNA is TGTGCCAGCGACAGTGCTGGCGGGGAGCTGTTTTTT. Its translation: CASDSAGGELFF.

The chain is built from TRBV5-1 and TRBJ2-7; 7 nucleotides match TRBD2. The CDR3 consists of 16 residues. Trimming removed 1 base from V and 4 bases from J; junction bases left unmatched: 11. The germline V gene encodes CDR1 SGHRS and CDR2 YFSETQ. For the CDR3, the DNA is TGCGCCAGCAGCTTGTCGGCCGGGGGAGGGGAATACGAGCAGTACTTC. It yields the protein CASSLSAGGGEYEQYF.

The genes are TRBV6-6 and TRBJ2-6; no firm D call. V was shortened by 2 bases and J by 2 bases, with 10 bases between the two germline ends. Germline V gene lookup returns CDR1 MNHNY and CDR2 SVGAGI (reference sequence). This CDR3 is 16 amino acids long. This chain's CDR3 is CASSYPELTGANVLTF. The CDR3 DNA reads TGTGCCAGCAGTTACCCGGAACTGACTGGGGCCAACGTCCTGACTTTC.

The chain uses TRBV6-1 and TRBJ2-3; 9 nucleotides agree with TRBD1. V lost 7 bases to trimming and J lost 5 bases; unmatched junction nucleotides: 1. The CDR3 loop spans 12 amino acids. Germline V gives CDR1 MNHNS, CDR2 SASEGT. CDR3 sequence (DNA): TGTGCCAGCATGGGACAGGGAGATACGCAGTATTTT. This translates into CASMGQGDTQYF.

CDR3 DNA: TGTGCCTGGAGGAAACTAGCGAGGTGGGGGGCCAAAAACATTCAGTACTTC. Translation gives CAWRKLARWGAKNIQYF. This chain joins TRBV30 and TRBJ2-4; 7 bases map to TRBD2. Looked up from germline, CDR1 is GTSNPN and CDR2 is SVGIG (reference sequence). V trimming: 3 bases; J trimming: 1 base; junction bases outside the gene matches: 12. The CDR3 runs to 17 residues.

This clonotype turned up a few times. CDR3 protein: CASSLATGGSYEQYF. CDR3 in DNA: TGTGCCAGCAGCTTAGCGACAGGTGGTAGCTACGAGCAGTACTTC. The chain has TRBV7-6 and TRBJ2-7, with D possibly TRBD1 on 6 matching bases. This CDR3 region has 15 residues. With 0 bases removed from V and 3 bases from J, the gap between germline ends came to 12 bases. Per the germline V gene, CDR1 is SGHVS and CDR2 is FNYEAQ.

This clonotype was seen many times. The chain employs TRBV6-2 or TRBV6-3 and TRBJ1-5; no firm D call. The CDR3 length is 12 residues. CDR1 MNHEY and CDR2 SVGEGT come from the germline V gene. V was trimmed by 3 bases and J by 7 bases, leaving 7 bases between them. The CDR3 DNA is TGTGCCAGCAGTTATGAGCGGCAGCCCCAGCATTTT. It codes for CASSYERQPQHF.

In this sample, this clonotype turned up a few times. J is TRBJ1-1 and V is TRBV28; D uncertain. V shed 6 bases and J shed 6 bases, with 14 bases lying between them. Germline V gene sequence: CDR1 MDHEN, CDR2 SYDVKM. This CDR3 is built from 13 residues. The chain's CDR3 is CASSQDRWAEAFF. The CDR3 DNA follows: TGTGCCAGCAGCCAGGATAGGTGGGCTGAAGCTTTCTTT.

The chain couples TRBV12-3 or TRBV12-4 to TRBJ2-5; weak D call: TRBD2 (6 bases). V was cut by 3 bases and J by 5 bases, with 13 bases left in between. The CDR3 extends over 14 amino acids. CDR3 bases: TGTGCCAGCAGTTTGACGGGAGAGAAGGAGACCCAGTACTTC. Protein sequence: CASSLTGEKETQYF.

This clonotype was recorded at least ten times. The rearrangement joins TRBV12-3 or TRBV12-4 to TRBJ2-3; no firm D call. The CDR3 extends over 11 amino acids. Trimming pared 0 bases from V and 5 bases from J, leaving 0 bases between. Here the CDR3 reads CASSLADTQYF. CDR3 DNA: TGTGCCAGCAGTTTAGCAGATACGCAGTATTTT.

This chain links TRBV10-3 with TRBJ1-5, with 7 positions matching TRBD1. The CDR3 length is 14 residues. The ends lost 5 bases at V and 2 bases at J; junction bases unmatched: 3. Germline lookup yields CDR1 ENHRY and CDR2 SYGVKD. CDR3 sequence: CAISKGTGNQPQHF. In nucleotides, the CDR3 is TGTGCCATCAGTAAAGGGACAGGCAATCAGCCCCAGCATTTT.

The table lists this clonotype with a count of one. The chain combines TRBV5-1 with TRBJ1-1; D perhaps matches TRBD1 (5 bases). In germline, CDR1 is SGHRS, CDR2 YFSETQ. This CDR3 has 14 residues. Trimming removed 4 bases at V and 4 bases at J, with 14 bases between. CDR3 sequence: CASSQFRVATEAFF. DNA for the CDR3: TGCGCCAGCAGCCAATTCAGGGTGGCCACTGAAGCTTTCTTT.

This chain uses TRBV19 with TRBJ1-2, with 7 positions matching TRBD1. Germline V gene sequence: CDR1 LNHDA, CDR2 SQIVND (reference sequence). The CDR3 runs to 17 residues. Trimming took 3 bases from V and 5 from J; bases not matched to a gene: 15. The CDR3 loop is CASSMMPFGTAEYGYTF. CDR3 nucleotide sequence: TGTGCCAGTAGTATGATGCCTTTCGGGACAGCGGAATATGGCTACACCTTC.

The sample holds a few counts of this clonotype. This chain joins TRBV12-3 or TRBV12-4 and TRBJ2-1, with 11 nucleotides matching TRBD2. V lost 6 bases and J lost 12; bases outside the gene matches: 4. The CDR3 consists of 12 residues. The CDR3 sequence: CASRTSGERQFF. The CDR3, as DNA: TGTGCCAGCAGGACTAGCGGGGAACGGCAGTTCTTC.